These 31 T cell receptor beta chains originate from one sample sequenced in a study of blood T cell repertoires in COVID-19. Using immunoSEQ multiplex PCR, the repertoire was profiled, and TCRdb retains in-frame clones only, with some absent. The table has 380,000 or so clones, 70% to 90% seen once. Sequenced input: PBMCs or T cells enriched from blood (not recorded which). The source is a woman aged 40 to 50 with acute COVID-19.

The V and J genes are TRBV6-1 and TRBJ2-1, with 12 bases lining up with TRBD1. Trimming at V came to 1 base and at J to 12 bases, leaving 10 bases not matched to a gene. The germline V gene encodes CDR1 MNHNS and CDR2 SASEGT. The CDR3 totals 16 residues. CDR3 nucleotides: TGTGCCAGCAGTGAAGTATTGGGACAGGGGGCAAACTGGCAGTTCTTC. Translation gives CASSEVLGQGANWQFF.

In this sample, this clone turned up once. V gene TRBV27 combines with J gene TRBJ1-4; 10 nucleotides match TRBD1. The germline V gene has CDR1 MNHEY and CDR2 SMNVEV (reference sequence). Losses at the gene ends were 6 bases for V and 8 bases for J; bases not matched to a gene: 9. The CDR3 runs 15 residues. The CDR3 DNA reads as TGTGCCAGCAGAACACTCGGGACAGGGGTCGAAAAACTGTTTTTT. Residues: CASRTLGTGVEKLFF.

This clone was seen at least ten times. The chain uses TRBV27 and TRBJ1-6; the D is unclear. The CDR3 runs 13 residues. Germline CDR1 is MNHEY and CDR2 is SMNVEV (reference sequence). V lost 5 bases and J 5 bases, leaving 7 bases between the germline ends. CDR3 residues: CASSIQNNSPLHF. As DNA, the CDR3 is TGTGCCAGCAGTATTCAAAATAATTCACCCCTCCACTTT.

The CDR3 DNA reads as TGTGCCAGTAGTAATGGGGGCGTCAACATGAACACTGAAGCTTTCTTT. Translating it yields CASSNGGVNMNTEAFF. The chain links TRBV19 to TRBJ1-1, with a tentative D call TRBD1 (6 bases). Trimming cost V 4 bases and J 0 bases, with 15 bases left between them. The germline V gene encodes CDR1 LNHDA and CDR2 SQIVND (reference sequence). The CDR3 runs to 16 residues.

The genes are TRBV5-1 and TRBJ2-2; D remains unclear. Trimming removed 3 bases at V and 3 bases at J, with 18 bases between. Per the germline V gene, CDR1 is SGHRS and CDR2 is YFSETQ. This CDR3 comprises 17 residues. The CDR3 loop reads CASSSPQGRSDTGELFF. CDR3 DNA sequence: TGCGCCAGCAGCTCTCCGCAAGGCAGGTCCGACACCGGGGAGCTGTTTTTT.

The J gene is TRBJ1-1, the V gene TRBV5-4; possible D gene TRBD1, 6 bases. CDR3 size: 16 residues. CDR1 is SGHNT and CDR2 is YYREEE in the germline V gene (reference sequence). Deletions cut 4 bases from V and 3 bases from J, with 19 bases between. CDR3 protein: CASSPVATKGDTEAFF. CDR3 nucleotides: TGTGCCAGCAGCCCCGTGGCCACAAAGGGGGACACTGAAGCTTTCTTT.

This chain connects TRBV29-1 to TRBJ2-5; D might be TRBD2 (5 bases). Germline CDR1 and CDR2: SQVTM and ANQGSEA. The CDR3 is 14 residues long. Between the trimmed V and J ends, which lost 1 base and 2 bases, there was a span of 11 bases. CDR3 in amino acids: CSVEVLGDQETQYF. CDR3 DNA: TGCAGCGTTGAAGTCCTGGGAGATCAAGAGACCCAGTACTTC. Variable domain in full (rest from reference TRBV29-1 and TRBJ2-5): SAVISQKPSRDICQRGTSLTIQCQVDSQVTMMFWYRQQPGQSLTLIATANQGSEATYESGFVIDKFPISRPNLTFSTLTVSNMSPEDSSIYLCSVEVLGDQETQYFGPGTRLLVL.

CDR3: CASSPGTSGTAWETQYF. In nucleotides, the CDR3 is TGTGCCAGCAGCCCAGGGACTAGCGGAACTGCTTGGGAGACCCAGTACTTC. This chain links TRBV7-8 with TRBJ2-5; 11 bases match TRBD2. Unmatched junction bases numbered 13, after V lost 5 bases and J lost 5 bases. CDR3 length: 17 amino acids. Germline V gene data show CDR1 as SGHVS and CDR2 as FQNEAQ.

This clone was counted only a few times. The chain links TRBV7-9 to TRBJ1-5, with 11 positions matching TRBD1. This CDR3 is built from 17 residues. J gave up 4 bases and V 4 bases, and 9 bases lay outside the gene matches. Germline assignment: CDR1 SEHNR and CDR2 FQNEAQ (reference sequence). The CDR3 loop is CASSSRDRGTDNQPQHF. CDR3 nucleotide sequence: TGTGCCAGCAGCTCCCGGGACAGGGGGACTGATAATCAGCCCCAGCATTTT.

This chain joins TRBV15 and TRBJ1-6; the D gene is possibly TRBD1 (5 bases). Trimming stripped 0 bases from V and 4 bases from J, with 16 bases between. This CDR3 is 18 amino acids long. The germline gives CDR1 LNHNV, CDR2 YYDKDF (reference sequence). CDR3 residues: CATSRDHPQGFYNSPLHF. Here the CDR3 DNA reads TGTGCCACCAGCAGAGATCACCCCCAGGGTTTTTATAATTCACCCCTCCACTTT.

V and J are TRBV9 and TRBJ2-6; a possible D gene is TRBD2 (5 bases). Germline CDR1 and CDR2: SGDLS and YYNGEE. The V end was cut by 4 bases, the J end by 0 bases, with 11 bases between. This CDR3 comprises 16 residues. The CDR3 region has the DNA TGTGCCAGCAGCCGGACTTCGAGCTCTGGGGCCAACGTCCTGACTTTC. Its translation: CASSRTSSSGANVLTF. The variable domain in full, completed from reference TRBV9 and TRBJ2-6, reads DSGVTQTPKHLITATGQRVTLRCSPRSGDLSVYWYQQSLDQGLQFLIQYYNGEERAKGNILERFSAQQFPDLHSELNLSSLELGDSALYFCASSRTSSSGANVLTFGAGSRLTVL.

V and J are TRBV11-2 and TRBJ1-6; tentative D call: TRBD1 (5 bases). The germline CDR1 and CDR2 sequences are SGHAT and FQNNGV. CDR3 size: 15 residues. The V and J ends lost 5 bases and 6 bases respectively, with 14 bases between them. CDR3 loop: CASSGGAMINSPLHF. In nucleotides, the CDR3 is TGTGCCAGCAGCGGCGGGGCAATGATTAATTCACCCCTCCACTTT.

This clone was seen just once. The J gene is TRBJ1-1, the V gene TRBV6-1, with 7 bases lining up with TRBD1. Trimming cost V 2 bases and J 4 bases; bases outside gene matches: 4. Germline CDR1 is MNHNS and CDR2 is SASEGT. The CDR3 covers 14 residues. CDR3 amino acids: CASSEWQGGTEAFF. Here the CDR3 DNA reads TGTGCCAGCAGTGAATGGCAGGGGGGCACTGAAGCTTTCTTT.

This rearrangement joins TRBV7-6 to TRBJ1-5; 8 bases match TRBD1. V trimming: 6 bases; J trimming: 5 bases; junction bases outside the gene matches: 9. This CDR3 has 15 residues. Germline V gene data show CDR1 as SGHVS and CDR2 as FNYEAQ. The DNA for the CDR3 is TGTGCCAGCAGGGCCGGGACAGGCGATCATCAGCCCCAGCATTTT. Translation: CASRAGTGDHQPQHF.

The chain couples TRBV7-9 to TRBJ1-4; the match to TRBD1 covers 8 bases. J was trimmed by 0 bases and V by 10 bases; bases with no gene match: 7. Looked up from germline, CDR1 is SEHNR and CDR2 is FQNEAQ (reference sequence). The CDR3 runs 15 residues. DNA for the CDR3: TGTGCCACCCGACAGGGGATGTCAACTAATGAAAAACTGTTTTTT. This codes for CATRQGMSTNEKLFF.

The DNA of the CDR3 is TGTGCCAGCAGTCAGACAGGGTGGGGAGAGACCCAGTACTTC. This encodes CASSQTGWGETQYF. The V gene is TRBV27, the J gene TRBJ2-5; 7 nucleotides align to TRBD1. This CDR3 region has 14 residues. Trimming cost V 5 bases and J 4 bases; bases outside gene matches: 7. Germline V CDR1 and CDR2: MNHEY, SMNVEV (reference sequence).

The genes are TRBV29-1 and TRBJ2-5; TRBD2 matches at 7 bases. The CDR3 length is 13 residues. V trimming: 2 bases; J trimming: 4 bases; junction bases outside the gene matches: 4. CDR1 is SQVTM, CDR2 ANQGSEA, per germline. This CDR3 is CSVEPGGRETQYF. CDR3 DNA: TGCAGCGTTGAACCGGGGGGTCGAGAGACCCAGTACTTC.

This clone was detected many times. The chain joins TRBV7-9 to TRBJ1-3; D might be TRBD1 (6 bases). The CDR3 length is 15 residues. Trimming pared 3 bases from V and 4 bases from J, leaving 13 bases between. Per germline, CDR1 SEHNR and CDR2 FQNEAQ (reference sequence). CDR3 nucleotide sequence: TGTGCCAGCAGCTTTGGCCAGGGGACGGGAAACACCATATATTTT. Residues: CASSFGQGTGNTIYF. Full variable domain (outside the CDR3, taken from reference TRBV7-9 and TRBJ1-3): DTGVSQNPRHKITKRGQNVTFRCDPISEHNRLYWYRQTLGQGPEFLTYFQNEAQLEKSRLLSDRFSAERPKGSFSTLEIQRTEQGDSAMYLCASSFGQGTGNTIYFGEGSWLTVV.

CDR3: CASSANKPGLAGLETQYF. The CDR3 DNA reads TGTGCCAGCAGTGCCAATAAGCCGGGACTAGCGGGGTTAGAGACCCAGTACTTC. The genes are TRBV25-1 and TRBJ2-5; 13 positions agree with TRBD2. Germline loops: CDR1 MGHDK, CDR2 SYGVNS. V gave up 4 bases and J gave up 4 bases; unmatched junction bases: 12. CDR3 length equals 18 residues.

This chain uses TRBV3-1 (or the pseudogene TRBV3-2) with TRBJ1-2, with TRBD1 matching 9 bases. Trimming took 4 bases from V and 2 from J; bases not matched to a gene: 5. Germline CDR1 and CDR2: LGHDT and YNNKEL (reference sequence). The CDR3 has 15 residues. The CDR3 coding sequence is TGTGCCAGCAGCCTACCGGGACAGGGAAACTATGGCTACACCTTC. It specifies CASSLPGQGNYGYTF.

V gene TRBV7-7 combines with J gene TRBJ2-1, with a possible D match to TRBD1 (6 bases). The CDR3 consists of 13 residues. Germline V gives CDR1 SSHAT, CDR2 FNYEAQ (reference sequence). The ends were cut back, 5 bases at V and 4 bases at J, with 9 bases in the middle. The CDR3: CASSPDRYNEQFF. The CDR3 region has the DNA TGTGCCAGCAGCCCGGACAGATACAATGAGCAGTTCTTC.

This clone was counted a few times. CDR3 nucleotide sequence: TGTGCCAGCAGCTTAGATGGGGGAGGAAACACTGAAGCTTTCTTT. Its translation is CASSLDGGGNTEAFF. J is TRBJ1-1 and V is TRBV11-2; D possibly corresponds to TRBD1 (5 bases). CDR1 SGHAT and CDR2 FQNNGV come from the germline V gene. The CDR3 covers 15 residues. Trimming pared 0 bases from V and 2 bases from J, leaving 10 bases between. Full variable domain (missing parts from reference TRBV11-2 and TRBJ1-1): EAGVAQSPRYKIIEKRQSVAFWCNPISGHATLYWYQQILGQGPKLLIQFQNNGVVDDSQLPKDRFSAERLKGVDSTLKIQPAKLEDSAVYLCASSLDGGGNTEAFFGQGTRLTVV.

V is TRBV7-2 and J is TRBJ1-6; 9 nucleotides match TRBD1. Germline CDR1 SGHTA, CDR2 FQGNSA. The CDR3 covers 17 residues. V trimming: 0 bases; J trimming: 7 bases; junction bases outside the gene matches: 7. This CDR3 is CASSLALRGTGNSPLHF. In nucleotides, the CDR3 is TGTGCCAGCAGCTTAGCGCTAAGGGGGACAGGGAATTCACCCCTCCACTTT.

The rearrangement uses TRBV6-1 and TRBJ2-7, with a weak D call TRBD2 (6 bases). The germline CDR1 and CDR2 sequences are MNHNS and SASEGT. Trimming removed 2 bases from V and 2 bases from J, with 22 bases in between. This CDR3 region has 18 residues. CDR3 sequence: CASSESYVEGYNPYEQYF. The CDR3 nucleotides are TGTGCCAGCAGTGAATCCTATGTGGAGGGGTATAATCCCTACGAGCAGTACTTC.

The chain has TRBV5-1 and TRBJ1-3; 8 bases line up with TRBD1. CDR1 and CDR2 from the germline V gene are SGHRS and YFSETQ. With 4 bases clipped from V and 4 bases from J, the junction kept 4 bases outside the gene matches. This CDR3 comprises 14 residues. The CDR3 DNA sequence: TGCGCCAGCAGCAAGGACAGGGCGGGAAACACCATATATTTT. Translating it yields CASSKDRAGNTIYF.

The chain combines TRBV30 with TRBJ1-6; no reliable D call. This CDR3 has 13 residues. The germline V gene encodes CDR1 GTSNPN and CDR2 SVGIG (reference sequence). V lost 1 base and J 7 bases, leaving 8 bases between the germline ends. In DNA, the CDR3 is TGTGCCTGGAGTGGACGGGAAAATTCACCCCTCCACTTT. Translated, it gives CAWSGRENSPLHF.

The V gene is TRBV30, the J gene TRBJ1-2, with D maybe TRBD1 (6 bases). Trimming shortened V by 1 base and J by 4 bases, and 13 bases separated the two germline ends. Germline-derived CDR1 and CDR2 are GTSNPN and SVGIG (reference sequence). This CDR3 has 14 amino acids. The CDR3 bases are TGTGCCTGGAGTGAAATGGGGGCCCGCTATGGCTACACCTTC. Translation: CAWSEMGARYGYTF. The whole variable domain, filled in from reference TRBV30 and TRBJ1-2, reads SQTIHQWPATLVQPVGSPLSLECTVEGTSNPNLYWYRQAAGRGLQLLFYSVGIGQISSEVPQNLSASRPQDRQFILSSKKLLLSDSGFYLCAWSEMGARYGYTFGSGTRLTVV.

This clone was picked up a small number of times. The V call is TRBV29-1, the J call TRBJ2-3, with 8 bases fitting TRBD1. Germline CDR1 reads SQVTM; CDR2 reads ANQGSEA. CDR3 length equals 16 residues. V was clipped by 7 bases and J by 2 bases; unmatched bases: 14. The CDR3 region has the DNA TGCAGCGGGAAAGGGTACAGGGGGTCATACACAGATACGCAGTATTTT. Amino acid sequence: CSGKGYRGSYTDTQYF.

The gene calls are TRBV7-2 and TRBJ1-1; perhaps TRBD1 as D (6 bases). CDR1 and CDR2 (germline): SGHTA, FQGNSA. V dropped 1 base and J dropped 10 bases, with 19 bases sitting between them. The CDR3 sequence is 15 residues long. CDR3 nucleotides: TGTGCCAGCAGCTTAGTGGAGGCATTGAGGGGGAGAGCTTTCTTT. This translates into CASSLVEALRGRAFF.

The chain employs TRBV9 and TRBJ1-1; D may be TRBD1 (5 bases). From germline, CDR1 is SGDLS and CDR2 YYNGEE. Between the trimmed V and J ends, which lost 6 bases and 1 base, there was a span of 13 bases. The CDR3 spans 14 residues. The CDR3 is CASNPGGQNTEAFF. The CDR3, as DNA: TGTGCCAGCAATCCCGGGGGTCAGAACACTGAAGCTTTCTTT. Combining the CDR3 with reference TRBV9 and TRBJ1-1 gives the whole variable domain DSGVTQTPKHLITATGQRVTLRCSPRSGDLSVYWYQQSLDQGLQFLIQYYNGEERAKGNILERFSAQQFPDLHSELNLSSLELGDSALYFCASNPGGQNTEAFFGQGTRLTVV.

This chain connects TRBV3-1 (or the pseudogene TRBV3-2) to TRBJ2-7; TRBD1 is a possible D gene (6 bases). The CDR3 loop spans 14 amino acids. Trimming took off 2 bases at V and 2 bases at J, with 10 bases between the two ends. Germline loops: CDR1 LGHDT, CDR2 YNNKEL (reference sequence). CDR3 DNA: TGTGCCAGCAGCCAAAGCGACAGGCCCTACGAGCAGTACTTC. It yields the protein CASSQSDRPYEQYF.